The rows below give T cell receptor beta chains drawn from one sample of a study of lymphopenia after photon versus proton radiotherapy. Sequencing used immunoSEQ multiplex PCR; TCRdb keeps in-frame clones, though not all of them. The sample has about 42,000 clones, around 83% seen once. The sequences come from peripheral blood, collected from a patient treated with proton-based radiotherapy. The receptors come from a woman in her seventies with pancreatic cancer. The CDR3 runs from the conserved cysteine through the conserved F or W. The D gene is left open where the match is weak. Clone size is given for some rows only: seen once, a few or many times, or a class if the clone is expanded.

V: TRBV7-2; D: TRBD1; J: TRBJ2-7; size: -; CDR3: CASSRAGGDTHSYEQYF; DNA: TGTGCCAGCAGCCGCGCAGGGGGCGACACACATTCCTACGAGCAGTACTTC
V: TRBV28; D: -; J: TRBJ2-1; size: once; CDR3: CASITTGKDEQFF; DNA: TGTGCCAGCATAACAACAGGGAAGGATGAGCAGTTCTTC
V: TRBV30; D: TRBD1; J: TRBJ1-6; size: -; CDR3: CAWSGTGIGRALHF; DNA: TGTGCCTGGAGCGGGACAGGGATTGGTAGGGCCCTCCACTTT
V: TRBV19; D: TRBD2; J: TRBJ2-5; size: -; CDR3: CASSRDSGRAPETQYF; DNA: TGTGCCAGTAGTCGCGATAGCGGGAGGGCCCCAGAGACCCAGTACTTC
V: TRBV5-1; D: TRBD2; J: TRBJ2-1; size: -; CDR3: CASSSYRDYNNEQFF; DNA: TGCGCCAGCAGCTCCTACCGGGACTATAACAATGAGCAGTTCTTC
V: TRBV6-4; D: -; J: TRBJ2-5; size: -; CDR3: CASKGHGEGLETQYF; DNA: TGTGCCAGCAAAGGGCATGGCGAGGGGTTGGAGACCCAGTACTTC
V: TRBV7-3; D: TRBD1; J: TRBJ2-3; size: -; CDR3: CASSFTSGQGAQYF; DNA: TGTGCCAGCAGCTTCACCTCCGGACAGGGGGCGCAGTATTTT
V: TRBV6-5; D: -; J: TRBJ1-1; size: -; CDR3: CASSYSNSGLNTEAFF; DNA: TGTGCCAGCAGTTACTCGAATTCTGGTCTGAACACTGAAGCTTTCTTT
V: TRBV28; D: TRBD1; J: TRBJ1-4; size: -; CDR3: CASREGQGFEKLFF; DNA: TGTGCCAGCAGAGAGGGACAGGGGTTTGAAAAACTGTTTTTT
V: TRBV2; D: -; J: TRBJ1-3; size: -; CDR3: CASRSGAAGNTIYF; DNA: TGTGCCAGCAGGTCAGGGGCTGCTGGAAACACCATATATTTT
V: TRBV28; D: -; J: TRBJ1-5; size: -; CDR3: CASSRTAYSNQPQHF; DNA: TGTGCCAGCAGTAGGACAGCGTATAGCAATCAGCCCCAGCATTTT
V: TRBV5-1; D: TRBD1; J: TRBJ2-7; size: -; CDR3: CASSPMGQGSYEQYF; DNA: TGCGCCAGCAGCCCAATGGGACAGGGATCCTACGAGCAGTACTTC
V: TRBV2; D: -; J: TRBJ2-6; size: -; CDR3: CASSDRSSGANVLTF; DNA: TGTGCCAGCAGTGATCGATCCTCTGGGGCCAACGTCCTGACTTTC
V: TRBV19; D: -; J: TRBJ2-7; size: few; CDR3: CASSTNTGNEQYF; DNA: TGTGCCAGTAGTACCAACACAGGCAACGAGCAGTACTTC
V: TRBV25-1; D: TRBD1; J: TRBJ1-2; size: once; CDR3: CASSETLPGTDKLYGYTF; DNA: TGTGCCAGCAGTGAAACGTTACCCGGGACAGACAAACTCTATGGCTACACCTTC
V: TRBV9; D: TRBD2; J: TRBJ2-1; size: -; CDR3: CASSVGSGGNEQFF; DNA: TGTGCCAGCAGCGTAGGTAGCGGGGGAAATGAGCAGTTCTTC
V: TRBV7-6; D: -; J: TRBJ1-4; size: once; CDR3: CASSSRGGENDEKLFF; DNA: TGTGCCAGCAGCTCGAGAGGGGGGGAGAACGATGAAAAACTGTTTTTT
V: TRBV27; D: -; J: TRBJ2-1; size: -; CDR3: CASGREYNEQFF; DNA: TGTGCCAGCGGCCGGGAATACAATGAGCAGTTCTTC
V: TRBV29-1; D: -; J: TRBJ2-2; size: -; CDR3: CSGGDTGELFF; DNA: TGCAGCGGGGGTGACACCGGGGAGCTGTTTTTT
V: TRBV19; D: -; J: TRBJ2-7; size: -; CDR3: CASSIAARVKSYEQYF; DNA: TGTGCCAGTAGTATAGCAGCCAGGGTGAAGTCCTACGAGCAGTACTTC
V: TRBV4-1; D: TRBD2; J: TRBJ2-2; size: -; CDR3: CASSILAGGTGELFF; DNA: TGCGCCAGCAGCATACTAGCGGGAGGCACCGGGGAGCTGTTTTTT
V: TRBV6-5; D: -; J: TRBJ2-7; size: once; CDR3: CASSYFRGSYEQYF; DNA: TGTGCCAGCAGTTACTTCCGCGGCTCCTACGAGCAGTACTTC